This TCR beta chain appears in the sequencing data of a study of blood T cells in healthy people across ages. Across the whole study: Through template switching, about one barcoded beta molecule was captured per two T cells, as measured in model experiments. Findings of the study overall: No one knew whether donors had CMV, which possibly confounded expanded clonotype changes.

Primers used in a second PCR of roughly 6 to 12 cycles were a sample-barcoded 5' primer and a J-beta primer mix. Each cDNA molecule carried a tag from a template-switch adaptor that contained 12 random nucleotides. Samples each returned at least 2.5 million CDR3-containing paired-end reads. TCRdb analysed the 5' RACE reads with MiXCR anew, one entry per CDR3 protein. The sample records approximately 1,700,000 distinct CDR3 sequences, approximately 40% being singletons. A remark on this clonotype: Antigen specificity is unknown.

Germline-derived CDR1 and CDR2 are SNHLY and FYNNEI. This CDR3 has 15 residues. V lost 7 bases to trimming and J lost 2 bases, with 17 bases between them. The chain carries TRBV2 and TRBJ2-5; D assignment may be TRBD1 or TRBD2 (5 bases each). The sequence derives from a human donor in good health. The sample comprised blood. The CDR3 DNA follows: TGTGCCAGCAATTTATCAGGGACGGGGCAAGAGACCCAGTACTTC. As protein: CASNLSGTGQETQYF.